This T cell receptor beta chain was captured by sequencing in a study of cytomegalovirus exposure and HLA in healthy donors. Study details: Around 180 million T cells yielded approximately 110 million unique TCR beta sequences in earlier analysis.

In the PCR, 60 Vbeta and 13 Jbeta primers were used. The repertoire was sequenced with immunoSEQ multiplex PCR; TCRdb's copy has only in-frame clones and lacks some. The data show fewer than 300,000 clones, 75% to 90% seen once. This clone was recorded a few times. CDR3 length equals 16 residues. The germline CDR1 and CDR2 sequences are MDHEN and SYDVKM. V shed 6 bases, J shed 0 bases, and the junction held 7 bases outside the gene matches. The chain recombines TRBV28 with TRBJ2-3, with 9 bases aligning to TRBD1. The material sequenced was PBMCs. The receptor was isolated from a girl aged 2 to 9 in good health and CMV-seronegative. The CDR3 coding sequence is TGTGCCAGCAGACCTTTGGACAGGGGTAGCACAGATACGCAGTATTTT. Its protein product is CASRPLDRGSTDTQYF.